This T cell receptor (beta chain) stems from a study of blood T cell repertoires in COVID-19 (TCRdb year 2020). Looking at the study overall: The collaborator samples originated in the United States, Italy and Spain and spanned the acute and convalescent phases of COVID-19. Where available, HLA class I and class II types were obtained from metadata supplied by the sample provider rather than from assay-based typing. The samples were drawn from two sources: the first 160 participants of the ongoing ImmuneRACE study, and fewer than 1,500 subjects contributed by 6 global collaborators. The dataset comprised deeply sampled blood TCRbeta repertoires from subjects exposed to, actively infected with, or recovered from COVID-19. The prospective study material was composed of cDNA or gDNA derived from T cells, B-cell-depleted T cells, or PBMCs. The repertoires were made available in a free public database intended to serve as a resource for research on the immune response to SARS-CoV-2. Nearly every sample came with metadata listing a de-identified subject ID, COVID-19 status, age in years and sex.

TCRbeta CDR3 regions were amplified from genomic DNA by means of the immunoSEQ Assay, a bias-controlled multiplex PCR. Regarding the original processing steps: The number of nucleated cells in each sample was estimated from the amplification of reference gene primers within the assay. Sequence reads were collapsed and filtered to measure the absolute abundance of every unique TCRbeta CDR3 rearrangement. For each sample, productive Simpson clonality was calculated by taking the square root of Simpson's diversity index across productive rearrangements. TCRdb stores this immuneACCESS table with in-frame sequences only. Part of the clones is absent; in the studies checked, under half of the shortfall reflects unresolved V genes, and no reason is known for the rest. From that table come the V and J calls and clone size; the DNA was used to work out D and trimming. In this sample the table shows about 71,000 clones, 82% of which occur a single time. The leading ten clones occupy roughly an eighth of the sample.

The CDR3 numbers 16 residues from cysteine through phenylalanine. The DNA shown is the 48-base CDR3, in frame from base 1. Trimming costs V 3 bases and J 5 bases, and their ends lie 17 bases apart. Reading the germline V gene gives CDR1 KGHSH and CDR2 LQKENI. On this clone itself: Its antigen is still unknown. No clone much larger than this one lies a single base away; base qualities are absent.

Each collaborating institution followed its own protocols to collect whole blood in K2EDTA tubes. Collaborator samples were shipped for TCRbeta analysis as frozen whole blood, isolated PBMCs, or DNA extracted from either sample type. The investigation overall reported the following: Clinical and demographic metadata were provided uncurated, with the amount varying by source and participant.

This clonotype originated in a woman of 80 years or more with acute or convalescent COVID-19. The specimen was peripheral blood. The rearranged chain carries TRBV18 and TRBJ2-1; TRBD1 is perhaps the D gene, given 6 matching bases. The nucleotide sequence reads as follows: TGTGCCAGCTCACCCATAGCAGGGGCCTTGAACAATGAGCAGTTCTTC. Translated, this gives CASSPIAGALNNEQFF.